This TCR beta chain is drawn from a study of T-cell reconstitution after alpha-beta-depleted transplantation in children. Overall study results and limits: By about two months after transplant, alpha-beta T cells reportedly arose from several hundred graft clones that had expanded.

This clonotype was picked up a small number of times. Its antigen is not identified. A TCRbeta library incorporating unique molecular identifiers was prepared. TCRdb itself ran the PCR reads through MiXCR, one entry per CDR3 protein. This table holds 900,000 or so distinct CDR3 sequences, 16% found once. The germline CDR1 and CDR2 sequences are KGHDR and SFDVKD. With 0 bases removed from V and 0 bases from J, the gap between germline ends came to 11 bases. The CDR3 contains 17 residues. Material: PBMCs, mostly from graft donor cells, obtained 360 days after TCRalphabeta/CD19-depleted stem cell transplant. The TCR originated in a male patient under 18 who had a stem cell transplant for acute lymphoblastic leukemia, so the T cells may come from the graft donor. This chain uses TRBV24-1 with TRBJ2-1, with D possibly being TRBD1 (5 bases). CDR3 loop: CATSDLGAVSSYNEQFF. In DNA, the CDR3 is TGTGCCACCAGTGATTTGGGGGCCGTGAGCTCCTACAATGAGCAGTTCTTC.